What follows is one T cell receptor (beta chain) and its context. Per the study methods: Reference gene primers were amplified, and this amplification served to estimate nucleated cell counts. Data came from immunoSEQ multiplex PCR; TCRdb stores just in-frame clones and leaves some out. The V and J calls and clone size were taken over from that table, and D and trimming were inferred from the DNA. The sample carries around 150,000 clones, around four fifths recorded once. Self-reported history from a screening survey and questionnaire set each donor's cohort. CDR3 size: 16 residues. Germline V lookup: CDR1 LNHDA, CDR2 SQIVND (reference sequence). V shed 4 bases, J shed 5 bases, and the junction held 4 bases outside the gene matches. These data come from a study of blood T cell repertoires in COVID-19. Study background: Sites in the United States, Italy and Spain provided acute and convalescent COVID-19 samples.

The sequenced material came from PBMCs or T cells enriched from blood (not recorded which). The rearrangement joins TRBV19 to TRBJ2-2, with 13 bases lining up with TRBD2. The TCR was taken from a man aged 50-60 years who had recovered from COVID-19. CDR3 nucleotides: TGTGCCAGTAGTAGGACTAGCGGGGGCGGTACCGGGGAGCTGTTTTTT. It is translated as CASSRTSGGGTGELFF.